One and the same sample provided the 14 T cell receptor beta chains below, sequenced in a study of fetal regulatory T cell absence and autoimmunity. Produced via immunoSEQ multiplex PCR; TCRdb's table is partial and in-frame only. The sample includes around 100,000 clones, about three quarters seen only once; the top ten take just under 2%. Specimen: pancreas tissue. The receptors shown here come from a male donor with IPEX syndrome.

The DNA of the CDR3 is TGTGCCTGGAGTGTGGGGCCCCGGGACACCATATATTTT. This encodes CAWSVGPRDTIYF. The genes are TRBV30 and TRBJ1-3, with TRBD1 as a possible D gene (5 bases). Germline V CDR1 and CDR2: GTSNPN, SVGIG (reference sequence). V was trimmed by 0 bases and J by 8 bases, leaving 11 bases between them. The CDR3 loop spans 13 amino acids.

The rearrangement uses TRBV27 and TRBJ1-1; 9 bases match TRBD1. The CDR3 is 14 residues long. Trimming removed 2 bases from V and 3 bases from J; junction bases left unmatched: 1. Germline V gene lookup returns CDR1 MNHEY and CDR2 SMNVEV (reference sequence). CDR3 nucleotide sequence: TGTGCCAGCAGTTTAGACAGGGGGGACACTGAAGCTTTCTTT. It is translated as CASSLDRGDTEAFF.

The chain recombines TRBV9 with TRBJ2-7, with a tentative D call TRBD1 (5 bases). The CDR3 is made up of 12 amino acids. Deletions cut 3 bases from V and 3 bases from J, with 7 bases between. Germline lookup yields CDR1 SGDLS and CDR2 YYNGEE. The CDR3 DNA sequence: TGTGCCAGCAGCGCTGACAGCTACGAGCAGTACTTC. Translating it yields CASSADSYEQYF.

The chain has TRBV4-2 and TRBJ2-3; D assignment may be TRBD1 or TRBD2 (7 bases each). Germline V gives CDR1 LGHNA, CDR2 YNFKEQ. This CDR3 spans 16 amino acids. Deletions cut 4 bases from V and 4 bases from J, with 18 bases between. CDR3 loop: CASSPPGGGEPDTQYF. CDR3 DNA sequence: TGTGCCAGCAGCCCCCCAGGGGGAGGGGAACCAGATACGCAGTATTTT.

The chain has TRBV5-4 and TRBJ2-7, with TRBD2 as a possible D gene (5 bases). V lost 0 bases and J lost 2, with 6 bases in between. The germline V gene has CDR1 SGHNT and CDR2 YYREEE (reference sequence). This CDR3 spans 13 amino acids. This CDR3 reads CASSLEAAYEQYF. The CDR3 nucleotides read TGTGCCAGCAGCTTGGAAGCGGCCTACGAGCAGTACTTC.

This clone has a single count. The rearrangement uses TRBV30 and TRBJ1-3; D not certain. Between the trimmed V and J ends, which lost 0 bases and 2 bases, there was a span of 17 bases. The V gene's germline CDR1 is GTSNPN and CDR2 SVGIG (reference sequence). This CDR3 spans 17 amino acids. The CDR3 coding sequence is TGTGCCTGGAGTGTAAGTGGCTACAGACGGACTGGAAACACCATATATTTT. Translating gives CAWSVSGYRRTGNTIYF.

This rearrangement joins TRBV6-6 to TRBJ1-5; 7 nucleotides align to TRBD1. V was clipped by 2 bases and J by 2 bases; unmatched bases: 0. This CDR3 comprises 14 residues. Germline loops: CDR1 MNHNY, CDR2 SVGAGI (reference sequence). CDR3 sequence (DNA): TGTGCCAGCAGTTACAGGGGGCGCAATCAGCCCCAGCATTTT. Its translation is CASSYRGRNQPQHF.

The chain recombines TRBV5-6 with TRBJ1-2, with 10 bases identical to TRBD1. Germline CDR1 reads SGHDT; CDR2 reads YYEEEE. V dropped 3 bases and J dropped 8; count of bases not matched to a gene: 16. The CDR3 has 17 amino acids. The CDR3 nucleotides read TGTGCCAGCAGCTCCGCAGGTGACAGGGGGCCCGGGGGCGGCTACACCTTC. It codes for CASSSAGDRGPGGGYTF.

The chain carries TRBV9 and TRBJ2-3; D may be TRBD1 (6 bases). There are 20 residues in the CDR3. Germline V gene lookup returns CDR1 SGDLS and CDR2 YYNGEE. Trimming removed 4 bases at V and 3 bases at J, with 30 bases between. This CDR3 is CASSSQEGVSTGTGTDTQYF. The CDR3 DNA reads as TGTGCCAGCAGCAGTCAAGAGGGGGTCTCGACGGGGACCGGTACAGATACGCAGTATTTT.

This clone was counted ten times or more. In the same sample, other DNA sequences code for this CDR3. This chain joins TRBV20-1 and TRBJ1-2, with D uncertain. Germline-derived CDR1 and CDR2 are DFQATT and SNEGSKA (reference sequence). This CDR3 region has 11 residues. With 0 bases removed from V and 8 bases from J, the gap between germline ends came to 7 bases. CDR3 protein: CSARDLGGYTF. In DNA, the CDR3 is TGCAGTGCTAGAGATCTGGGGGGCTACACCTTC.

This chain connects TRBV10-3 to TRBJ2-7; D unresolved. The CDR3 consists of 11 residues. Trimming shortened V by 4 bases and J by 4 bases, and 5 bases separated the two germline ends. Germline loops: CDR1 ENHRY, CDR2 SYGVKD. CDR3 sequence: CAISAQYEQYF. CDR3 DNA sequence: TGTGCCATCAGTGCTCAGTACGAGCAGTACTTC.

The chain links TRBV5-4 to TRBJ2-3; 10 nucleotides match TRBD2. Germline loops: CDR1 SGHNT, CDR2 YYREEE (reference sequence). There are 18 residues in the CDR3. V shed 6 bases, J shed 0 bases, and the junction held 13 bases outside the gene matches. This CDR3 is CASTSSPLAGTSTDTQYF. The CDR3 DNA reads as TGTGCCAGCACCTCCAGCCCACTAGCGGGGACTAGCACAGATACGCAGTATTTT.

This clone was counted between two and nine times. This sequence joins TRBV5-5 and TRBJ1-2; perhaps TRBD1 as D (6 bases). The CDR3 is made up of 14 amino acids. Germline CDR1 and CDR2: SGHKS and YYEKEE (reference sequence). The V gene lost 4 bases and the J gene lost 0 bases, with 10 bases spanning the gap. The CDR3 loop reads CASSGRGANYGYTF. Here the CDR3 DNA reads TGTGCCAGCAGCGGAAGGGGGGCTAACTATGGCTACACCTTC.

This sequence joins TRBV7-8 and TRBJ2-7; tentative D call: TRBD2 (5 bases). Germline-derived CDR1 and CDR2 are SGHVS and FQNEAQ. The CDR3 has 17 residues. The V and J ends lost 6 bases and 0 bases respectively, with 21 bases between them. The CDR3 reads CASSIFPRGASSYEQYF. CDR3 nucleotides: TGTGCCAGCAGTATCTTTCCTCGGGGAGCCAGCTCCTACGAGCAGTACTTC.